This T cell receptor (beta chain) came from a study of blood T cell repertoires in COVID-19. The wider study: Specimens from acute and convalescent COVID-19 originated in the United States, Italy and Spain. T cells, B-cell-depleted T cells, or PBMCs provided the cDNA or gDNA that served as material.

The table lists this clone with a few counts. The germline CDR1 and CDR2 sequences are KGHDR and SFDVKD. The CDR3 runs to 14 residues. Losses at the gene ends were 3 bases for V and 7 bases for J; bases not matched to a gene: 2. Original methodology: Amplification with reference gene primers provided the estimates of nucleated cell counts. The data were produced by immunoSEQ multiplex PCR, yet TCRdb's version contains in-frame clones alone and is incomplete. V and J calls plus clone size are reproduced from that table; the DNA served to infer D and trimming. The sample yields 75,000 to 95,000 clones, about 80% seen once.

This receptor was obtained from a middle-aged woman with active or convalescent COVID-19. The genes are TRBV24-1 and TRBJ1-4; 9 bases are shared with TRBD1. The sequencing sample was made of peripheral blood. In DNA form, the CDR3 reads TGTGCCACCAGTGATGGGACAGGGAGTGAAAAACTGTTTTTT. Translating gives CATSDGTGSEKLFF.